This TCR beta chain stems from a study of shared clonotypes between healthy human individuals (dated by TCRdb to 2019 to 2021). Broadly, across the study: Three men and a couple of women, aged 18 to 49 years, made up the cohort. For each donor, CD4 naive and CD4 memory were each run on three plates, CD8 naive on two plates, and CD8 memory on one plate. To increase sequencing depth and limit assay-specific biases, different laboratories used diverse techniques to prepare libraries and sequence TCR repertoires. Between about 0.94 and 8.9 billion PBMCs per donor were obtained by leukapheresis. Blood TCR repertoires of a handful of healthy adults were deeply sequenced to estimate repertoire size and the extent of clonotype sharing between individuals.

Using the deep immunoSEQ assay, multiplex PCR amplified TCR CDR3 regions from genomic DNA. Extracted genomic DNA from each cell subset was distributed evenly across all wells of several immunoSEQ 96-well plates, and each plate was treated as a replicate. For sorted subsets, about 210 ng of genomic DNA, equivalent to around 31,000 T cell genomes, went into each replicate PCR. Purified libraries were quantified with a Qubit 3.0 fluorometer, sized on a Bioanalyzer 2100, and re-quantified with the KAPA Library Quantification kit. Every immunoSEQ 96-well plate was sequenced on a separate single-read 150-cycle Illumina NextSeq 550 flow cell. On the authors' methods: Because only junctional sequences without quality scores were contained in the immunoSEQ output, filtering matching that applied to full-length reads could not be performed. To assign V/J genes and CDR3, sequences were annotated against IMGT germline references using PyIR, a Python wrapper for IgBLAST v1.9. Reads were filtered out if the reads had weak V/J assignments (E-value above 1e-6), no CDR3, stop codons, out-of-frame junctions, or ambiguous translated residues. V3J clonotypes were defined by identical inferred V gene, J gene, and CDR3 amino acid sequence. To compute the percentage overlap between repertoires, the number of shared unique clonotypes was divided by the size of the smaller repertoire. Repertoire richness was assessed with RTK rarefaction, the Chao1 estimator, and Recon v2.1 estimates of unobserved clonotypes. Generation probabilities were computed with OLGA for all TCRbeta clonotypes obtained by the gDNA method from four donors. Not all clones reach the TCRdb copy of this immuneACCESS table, which keeps in-frame sequences only. Checked studies attribute under half of the gap to unresolved V genes and leave the rest unexplained. That table gives V, J and clone size, and the DNA gave D and trimming. A total of roughly 1,000,000 clones appear in this sample, 75% to 80% of them only once. The top ten clonotypes cover about 0.52% of the sample.

Healthy HIV-negative adults with no recently reported acute infections or vaccinations were included as donors. Every donor was a Caucasian adult residing in Nashville, Tennessee, USA. CD4+ T cells were enriched by magnetic negative selection, after which naive cells were positively selected on CD45RA and the negative fraction was taken as the memory subset. Blood was obtained by leukapheresis, after which PBMCs were separated by Ficoll-Histopaque density gradient centrifugation and cryopreserved in liquid nitrogen vapor phase. Analytical flow cytometry was used to check the purity and quantity of every magnetically sorted T cell population. From each sorted fraction, genomic DNA was isolated and quantified by UV absorbance on a Nanodrop 2000c. A word on this clone: Its antigen is currently not known. The input lacks base qualities; no much larger clone sits a single base away.

General study outcomes and caveats: Sampling was restricted to blood, and TCR repertoires in tissue are likely to differ from TCR repertoires in blood. When several donors were compared, the shared fraction of clonotypes was around 4.6% for naive CD4, roughly 3.4% for naive CD8, 2% to 2.5% for memory CD4, and under 0.5% for memory CD8. Higher generation probabilities were observed for clonotypes shared by all four sorted-subset donors than for non-shared clonotypes. Rarefaction of sorted-subset datasets indicated incomplete sequencing despite the large sequencing depth. Based on pairwise subsampling, the degree of clonotype sharing among donors was expected to be affected by sequencing depth. The genetic and exposure-history diversity represented was limited by the small number of donors. Naive subsets generally had larger estimated clonotype richness than memory subsets did.

The sequencing sample was made of memory CD4+ T cells from PBMCs. The sample's cell subset or site label, in plain terms: CD45RA-negative fraction. The TCR sequence derives from a man between 18 and 29 years old in good health. Some clones in this sample may be carry-over from other donors' samples.

The CDR3 protein sequence reads: CAISSGTSGRLQYF. Here is the DNA: TGTGCCATCAGTTCCGGGACTAGCGGGAGACTGCAGTACTTC. The chain employs TRBV10-3 and TRBJ2-7; 14 middle bases align to TRBD2. Sequences ENHRY (CDR1) and SYGVKD (CDR2) are obtained from the germline V gene. The germline V end is reduced by 5 bases and the J end by 9 bases; junction bases left unmatched: 6. Taken from cysteine to phenylalanine, the CDR3 has 14 residues. CDR3 DNA is the only sequence kept; it has 42 bases, read in frame from the first base.